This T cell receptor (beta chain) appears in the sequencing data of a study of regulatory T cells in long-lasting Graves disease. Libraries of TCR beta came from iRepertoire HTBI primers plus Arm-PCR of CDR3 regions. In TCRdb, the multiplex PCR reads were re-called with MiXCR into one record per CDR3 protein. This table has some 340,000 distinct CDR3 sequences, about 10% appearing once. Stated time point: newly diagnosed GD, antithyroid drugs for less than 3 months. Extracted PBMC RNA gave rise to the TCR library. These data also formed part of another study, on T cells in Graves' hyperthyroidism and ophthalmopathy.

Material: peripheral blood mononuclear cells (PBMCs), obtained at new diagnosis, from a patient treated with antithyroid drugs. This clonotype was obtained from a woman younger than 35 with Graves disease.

CDR3 residues: CATKKTGTATNEKLFF. The CDR3 region has the DNA TGCGCCACCAAGAAGACAGGGACGGCTACTAATGAAAAACTGTTTTTT. The V call is TRBV4-1, the J call TRBJ1-4, with TRBD1 matching over 7 bases. J gave up 2 bases and V 10 bases, and 13 bases lay outside the gene matches. This CDR3 contains 16 residues. Germline CDR1 and CDR2: MGHRA and YSYEKL.